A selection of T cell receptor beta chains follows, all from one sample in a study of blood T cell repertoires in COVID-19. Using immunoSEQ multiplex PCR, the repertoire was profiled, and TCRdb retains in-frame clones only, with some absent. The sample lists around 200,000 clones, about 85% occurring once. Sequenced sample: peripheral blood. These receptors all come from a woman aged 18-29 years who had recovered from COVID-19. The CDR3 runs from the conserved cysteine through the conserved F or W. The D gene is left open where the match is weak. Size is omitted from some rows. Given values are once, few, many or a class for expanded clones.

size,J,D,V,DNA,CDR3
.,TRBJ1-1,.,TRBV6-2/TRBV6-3,TGTGCCAGCAGTCGGACAGTGGAAGATGCTTTCTTT,CASSRTVEDAFF
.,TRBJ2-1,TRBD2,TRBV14,TGTGCCAGCAGCCAAGAAAATCATCTAGCGGGTAACAATGAGCAGTTCTTC,CASSQENHLAGNNEQFF
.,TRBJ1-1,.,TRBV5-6,TGTGCCAGCAGCTTGGGAGGCGGGGGGGACACTGAAGCTTTCTTT,CASSLGGGGDTEAFF
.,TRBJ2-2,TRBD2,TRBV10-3,TGTGCCATCAGTGAGCGGAGTAGGACTAGCGGCCGTTCGGGGGAGCTGTTTTTT,CAISERSRTSGRSGELFF
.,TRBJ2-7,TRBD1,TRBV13,TGTGCCAGCAGCCGGGACAGGGGCTACGAGCAGTACTTC,CASSRDRGYEQYF
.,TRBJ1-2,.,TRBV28,TGTGCCAGCAGTTTGTCAGGGTTTGGCTACACCTTC,CASSLSGFGYTF
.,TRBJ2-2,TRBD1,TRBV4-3,TGCGCCAGCAGCCAAGAGGGACAGGGAAAGTCCGGGGAGCTGTTTTTT,CASSQEGQGKSGELFF
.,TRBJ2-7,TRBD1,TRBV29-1,TGCAGCGTTGAAGGTCACGCGACAGGGGGCTCGTGGGAGCAGTACTTC,CSVEGHATGGSWEQYF
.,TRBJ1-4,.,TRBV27,TGTGCCAGCAGTTTATCGGTAGGGGGTGATGAAAAACTGTTTTTT,CASSLSVGGDEKLFF
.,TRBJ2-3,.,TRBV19,TGTGCCAGTAGGCGGACACAACTTTCCACAGATACGCAGTATTTT,CASRRTQLSTDTQYF
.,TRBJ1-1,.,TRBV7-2,TGTGCCAGCAGCTTAAGGGGTCAAGCTTTCTTT,CASSLRGQAFF
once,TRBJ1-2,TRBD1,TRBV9,TGTGCCAGCAGCGTAGGGGACAGGGGAGGATATGGCTACACCTTC,CASSVGDRGGYGYTF
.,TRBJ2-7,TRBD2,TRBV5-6,TGTGCCAGCAGCCCTAGGTTGGGAGGGAGGGACGAGCAGTACTTC,CASSPRLGGRDEQYF
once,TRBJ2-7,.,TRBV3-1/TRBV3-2,TGTGCCAGCAGCCCCACTAGCAGCCACTACGAGCAGTACTTC,CASSPTSSHYEQYF
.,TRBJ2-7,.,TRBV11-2,TGTGCCAGCAGCTCCCCAGGGGCGCGGACCTACGAGCAGTACTTC,CASSSPGARTYEQYF
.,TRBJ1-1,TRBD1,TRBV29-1,TGCAGCGTTGAAAAGACCACAGGGGGTCTTGAAGCTTTCTTT,CSVEKTTGGLEAFF
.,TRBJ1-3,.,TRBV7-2,TGTGCCAGCAGCATTACAGTTAACTCCGGAAACACCATATATTTT,CASSITVNSGNTIYF
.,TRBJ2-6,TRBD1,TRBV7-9,TGTGCCAGCAGCTTCCCCCGGGACAGGGAGTTCGGGGCCAACGTCCTGACTTTC,CASSFPRDREFGANVLTF
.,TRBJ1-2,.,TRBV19,TGTGCCAGCCCCACCCCGGACTCTTCCTATGGCTACACCTTC,CASPTPDSSYGYTF
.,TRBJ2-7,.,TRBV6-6,TGTGCCAGCAGTCCTTATCTATCGACAGGAGCCTCTTCCTACGAGCAGTACTTC,CASSPYLSTGASSYEQYF
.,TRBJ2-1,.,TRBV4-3,TGCGCCAGCAGCTGGGGGGCGGGAGTGGGGACCTACAATGAGCAGTTCTTC,CASSWGAGVGTYNEQFF
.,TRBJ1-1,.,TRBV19,TGTGCCAGTAGTATAGTAGTCGGGGAGGAAGCTTTCTTT,CASSIVVGEEAFF
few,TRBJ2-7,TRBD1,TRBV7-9,TGTGCCAGCAGTCAAGAACCGGGACAGGGGTCCAACGAGCAGTACTTC,CASSQEPGQGSNEQYF
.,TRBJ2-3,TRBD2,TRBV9,TGTGCCAGCAGCGTAGCGGCGGGAGTGGATACGCAGTATTTT,CASSVAAGVDTQYF
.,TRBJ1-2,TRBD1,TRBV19,TGTGCCAGTAGTATGTTGACAGGGCAATATGGCTACACCTTC,CASSMLTGQYGYTF
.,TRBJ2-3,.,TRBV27,TGTGCCAGCAGTTTAGCCCCCCGGGTCACAGATACGCAGTATTTT,CASSLAPRVTDTQYF
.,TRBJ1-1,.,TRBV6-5,TGTGCCAGCAACCCGCCCCAGACAACTGAAGCTTTCTTT,CASNPPQTTEAFF
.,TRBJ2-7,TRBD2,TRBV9,TGTGCCAGCAGCGTAGAGGGAAGCGGGAGCTACGAGCAGTACTTC,CASSVEGSGSYEQYF
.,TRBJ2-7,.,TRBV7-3,TGTGCCAGCAGCTTAAAGTTCGGGGGACAGAAGTACTTC,CASSLKFGGQKYF
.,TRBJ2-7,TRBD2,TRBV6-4,TGTGCCAGCAGTGATGGGACTAGCGGGAGCTCATCCTACGAGCAGTACTTC,CASSDGTSGSSSYEQYF
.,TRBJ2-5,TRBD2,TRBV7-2,TGTGCCAGCAGCTCCCGACTAGCGGGAGCCCAAGAGACCCAGTACTTC,CASSSRLAGAQETQYF
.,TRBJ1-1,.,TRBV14,TGTGCCAGCAGCCCCTGGGGGGAATACCTGAACACTGAAGCTTTCTTT,CASSPWGEYLNTEAFF
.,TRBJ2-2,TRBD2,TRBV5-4,TGTGCCAGCAGCTTCACTAGCGGAGACACCGGGGAGCTGTTTTTT,CASSFTSGDTGELFF
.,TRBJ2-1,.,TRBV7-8,TGTGCCAGCAGCTTAGAATTGGGCGAGCAGTTCTTC,CASSLELGEQFF
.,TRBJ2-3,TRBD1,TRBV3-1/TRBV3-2,TGTGCCAGCAGCCAAAGAGGGGGCCCTAGCACAGATACGCAGTATTTT,CASSQRGGPSTDTQYF
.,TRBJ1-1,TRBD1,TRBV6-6,TGTGCCAGCCAGGGACAGGTAATCACTGAAGCTTTCTTT,CASQGQVITEAFF
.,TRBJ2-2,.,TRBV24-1,TGTGCCACCAGTGGGGGAGTTGCCGGGGAGCTGTTTTTT,CATSGGVAGELFF
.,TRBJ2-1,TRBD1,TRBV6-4,TGTGCCAGCAGTGGGGGACAGGGGTTCCACAATGAGCAGTTCTTC,CASSGGQGFHNEQFF
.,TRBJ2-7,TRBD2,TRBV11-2,TGTGCCAGCAGCTTAGGGCCCCTAGCGGGAGAGGTGAACGAGCAGTACTTC,CASSLGPLAGEVNEQYF
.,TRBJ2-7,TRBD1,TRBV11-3,TGTGCCAGCAGCCCAGGGGGCTCGGAGACCTACGAGCAGTACTTC,CASSPGGSETYEQYF
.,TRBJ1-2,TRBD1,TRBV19,TGTGCCAGTAGTCCCGAGGGGGCGTCGGGCTATGGCTACACCTTC,CASSPEGASGYGYTF
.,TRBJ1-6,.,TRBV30,TGTGCCTGGAGTGGACAGCCAAATTCACCCCTCCACTTT,CAWSGQPNSPLHF
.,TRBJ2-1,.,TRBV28,TGTGCCAGCAGCAACAATGAGCAGTTCTTC,CASSNNEQFF